Below are 11 T cell receptor beta chains sequenced from a single sample in a study of blood T cell repertoires in COVID-19. Profiled with immunoSEQ multiplex PCR; TCRdb holds only in-frame clones, not every one. Among about 120,000 clones listed, roughly 76% were seen once. The sample was peripheral blood. These receptor sequences come from a human donor in a cohort sampled during active COVID-19.

This clone was found a few times. The chain is built from TRBV7-3 and TRBJ1-1; 8 bases align to TRBD1. Unmatched junction bases numbered 7, after V lost 1 base and J lost 3 bases. The germline V gene encodes CDR1 SGHTA and CDR2 FQGTGA. The CDR3 length is 16 residues. CDR3 in DNA: TGTGCCAGCAGCTTAAATCAGGGGGCGTTTCACACTGAAGCTTTCTTT. This gives the protein CASSLNQGAFHTEAFF.

The CDR3 DNA is TGTGCCAGCAGCTTCCAGGCCTATGGCTACACCTTC. Encoded protein: CASSFQAYGYTF. The chain is built from TRBV7-9 and TRBJ1-2, with D uncertain. Germline V gives CDR1 SEHNR, CDR2 FQNEAQ (reference sequence). V gave up 3 bases and J gave up 4 bases, with 6 bases separating them. The CDR3 loop spans 12 amino acids.

The chain joins TRBV5-6 to TRBJ1-3; D gene unclear. Trimming pared 0 bases from V and 2 bases from J, leaving 21 bases between. Germline CDR1 is SGHDT and CDR2 is YYEEEE. The CDR3 is made up of 19 amino acids. CDR3 in amino acids: CASSLGWQAGSIAGNTIYF. DNA for the CDR3: TGTGCCAGCAGCTTGGGATGGCAGGCAGGTTCTATCGCTGGAAACACCATATATTTT.

There are a few counts of this clone. V is TRBV10-3 and J is TRBJ1-5, with D hard to call. This CDR3 is built from 15 residues. V gave up 0 bases and J gave up 3 bases, with 9 bases separating them. Germline V gene lookup returns CDR1 ENHRY and CDR2 SYGVKD. The DNA for the CDR3 is TGTGCCATCAGTGAGTCGGAGAGGCCCAATCAGCCCCAGCATTTT. Translated: CAISESERPNQPQHF.

The chain is built from TRBV11-2 and TRBJ1-6, with 9 bases lining up with TRBD1. Germline CDR1 is SGHAT and CDR2 is FQNNGV. The CDR3 runs to 18 residues. The V gene end was trimmed by 4 bases and the J gene end by 0 bases; junction bases not matched to a gene: 7. The CDR3 DNA reads as TGTGCCAGCAGCTCGGGGACAGGGTTTAGCTCCTATAATTCACCCCTCCACTTT. As protein: CASSSGTGFSSYNSPLHF.

The gene calls are TRBV6-4 and TRBJ1-2; D gene unclear. CDR3 length: 13 residues. The germline V gene has CDR1 MRHNA and CDR2 SNTAGT. The V gene lost 5 bases and the J gene lost 9 bases, with 16 bases spanning the gap. The CDR3 sequence: CASSHKPSMSYTF. CDR3 in DNA: TGTGCCAGCAGTCATAAACCATCTATGAGCTACACCTTC.

The chain links TRBV19 to TRBJ1-1, with 7 nucleotides matching TRBD1. Unmatched junction bases numbered 6, after V lost 4 bases and J lost 7 bases. The CDR3 has 13 amino acids. Germline V gene sequence: CDR1 LNHDA, CDR2 SQIVND (reference sequence). In nucleotides, the CDR3 is TGTGCCAGTAGTACTACAGGGGCGGGTGAAGCTTTCTTT. This gives the protein CASSTTGAGEAFF.

The chain carries TRBV4-3 and TRBJ1-4; TRBD1 agrees at 9 bases. The CDR3 loop spans 17 amino acids. J lost 11 bases, V lost 4 bases, and 17 bases had no gene match. Looked up from germline, CDR1 is LGHNA and CDR2 is YSLEER. In nucleotides, the CDR3 is TGCGCCAGCAGCCGAGAGGGGACAGGGACCCAGTGGGTGAAACTGTTTTTT. Protein sequence: CASSREGTGTQWVKLFF.

In nucleotides, the CDR3 is TGTGCCAGCAGTTCGTACAGCTCCTCCTATGGCTACACCTTC. Protein: CASSSYSSSYGYTF. The chain has TRBV27 and TRBJ1-2; D gene unclear. Trimming took off 4 bases at V and 4 bases at J, with 13 bases between the two ends. This CDR3 region has 14 residues. Germline-derived CDR1 and CDR2 are MNHEY and SMNVEV (reference sequence).

The chain links TRBV7-9 to TRBJ1-2, with D perhaps matching TRBD1 (5 bases). This CDR3 region has 14 residues. Germline lookup yields CDR1 SEHNR and CDR2 FQNEAQ (reference sequence). The germline V and J ends were trimmed by 5 bases and 7 bases, with 17 bases remaining between them. The CDR3 here is CASSAQGLGRGYTF. In nucleotides, the CDR3 is TGTGCCAGCAGCGCCCAGGGTCTTGGCCGTGGCTACACCTTC.

Comment on this clone: The same CDR3 can be traced to other DNA sequences in this sample. This chain joins TRBV5-1 and TRBJ1-2; 7 bases match TRBD1. This CDR3 has 14 amino acids. The V segment lost 0 bases and the J segment 5 bases; nucleotides outside the gene matches: 4. Germline V lookup: CDR1 SGHRS, CDR2 YFSETQ. The CDR3: CASSLEGALYGYTF. In DNA form, the CDR3 reads TGCGCCAGCAGCTTGGAGGGGGCGTTATATGGCTACACCTTC.